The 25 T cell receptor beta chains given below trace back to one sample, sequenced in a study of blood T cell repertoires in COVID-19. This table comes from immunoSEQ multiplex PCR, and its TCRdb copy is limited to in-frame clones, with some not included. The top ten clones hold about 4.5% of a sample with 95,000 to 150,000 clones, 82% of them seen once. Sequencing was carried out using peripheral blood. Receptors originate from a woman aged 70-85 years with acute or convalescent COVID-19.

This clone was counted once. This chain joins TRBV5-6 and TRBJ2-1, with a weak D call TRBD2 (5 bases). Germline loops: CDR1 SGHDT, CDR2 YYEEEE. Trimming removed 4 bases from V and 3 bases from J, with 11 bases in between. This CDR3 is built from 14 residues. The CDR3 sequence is CASSRDAGYNEQFF. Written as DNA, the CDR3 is TGTGCCAGCAGCCGAGACGCGGGCTACAATGAGCAGTTCTTC.

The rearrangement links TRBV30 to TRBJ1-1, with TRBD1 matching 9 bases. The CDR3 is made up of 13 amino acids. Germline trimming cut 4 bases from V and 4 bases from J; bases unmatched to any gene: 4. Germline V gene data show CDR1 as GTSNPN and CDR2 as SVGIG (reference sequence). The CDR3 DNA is TGTGCCTGGACCAGACAGGGGGGCACTGAAGCTTTCTTT. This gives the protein CAWTRQGGTEAFF.

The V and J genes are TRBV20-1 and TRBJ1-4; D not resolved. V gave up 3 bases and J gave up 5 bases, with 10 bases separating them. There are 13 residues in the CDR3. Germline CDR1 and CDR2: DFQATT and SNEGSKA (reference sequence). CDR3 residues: CSASTLLNEKLFF. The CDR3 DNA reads TGCAGTGCTAGTACGCTGCTAAATGAAAAACTGTTTTTT.

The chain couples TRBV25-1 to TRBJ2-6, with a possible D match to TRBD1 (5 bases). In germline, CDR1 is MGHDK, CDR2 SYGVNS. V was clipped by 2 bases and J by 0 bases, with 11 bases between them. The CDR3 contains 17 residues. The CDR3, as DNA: TGTGCCAGCAGTGAACAGGGCGCCAACTCTGGGGCCAACGTCCTGACTTTC. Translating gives CASSEQGANSGANVLTF.

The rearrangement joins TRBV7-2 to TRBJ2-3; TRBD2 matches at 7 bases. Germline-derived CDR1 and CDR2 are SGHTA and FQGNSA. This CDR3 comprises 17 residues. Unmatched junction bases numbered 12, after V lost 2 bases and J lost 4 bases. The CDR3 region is CASSLLGAGVASDTQYF. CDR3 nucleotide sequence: TGTGCCAGCAGCTTACTCGGGGCGGGGGTTGCCTCAGATACGCAGTATTTT. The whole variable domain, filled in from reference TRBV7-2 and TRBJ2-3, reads GAGVSQSPSNKVTEKGKDVELRCDPISGHTALYWYRQSLGQGLEFLIYFQGNSAPDKSGLPSDRFSAERTGGSVSTLTIQRTQQEDSAVYLCASSLLGAGVASDTQYFGPGTRLTVL.

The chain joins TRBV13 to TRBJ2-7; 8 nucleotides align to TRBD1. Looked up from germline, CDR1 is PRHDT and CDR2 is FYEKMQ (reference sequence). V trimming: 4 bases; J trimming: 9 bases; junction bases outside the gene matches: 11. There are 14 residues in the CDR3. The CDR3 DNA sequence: TGTGCCAGCAGCTCAACGGGACAGGTAATGGGGCAGTACGTC. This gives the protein CASSSTGQVMGQYV.

The CDR3: CASSQRSGGIQETQYF. The CDR3 nucleotides are TGCGCCAGCAGCCAACGTAGCGGGGGCATCCAAGAGACCCAGTACTTC. The gene calls are TRBV4-1 and TRBJ2-5, with TRBD2 identical over 9 bases. The CDR3 runs 16 residues. Per the germline V gene, CDR1 is MGHRA and CDR2 is YSYEKL. Germline trimming cut 2 bases from V and 1 base from J; bases unmatched to any gene: 5.

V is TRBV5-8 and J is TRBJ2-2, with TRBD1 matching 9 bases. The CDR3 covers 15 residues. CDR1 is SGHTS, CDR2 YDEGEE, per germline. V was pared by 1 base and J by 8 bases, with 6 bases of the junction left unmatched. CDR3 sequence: CASSLRGQGIGELFF. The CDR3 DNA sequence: TGTGCCAGCAGCTTGCGGGGACAGGGAATAGGGGAGCTGTTTTTT. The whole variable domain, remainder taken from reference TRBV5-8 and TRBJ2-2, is EAGVTQSPTHLIKTRGQQATLRCSPISGHTSVYWYQQALGLGLQFLLWYDEGEERNRGNFPPRFSGRQFPNYSSELNVNALELEDSALYLCASSLRGQGIGELFFGEGSRLTVL.

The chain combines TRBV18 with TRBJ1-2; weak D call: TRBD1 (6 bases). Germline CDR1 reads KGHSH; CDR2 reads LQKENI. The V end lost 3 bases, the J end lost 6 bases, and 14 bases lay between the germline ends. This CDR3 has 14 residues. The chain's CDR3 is CASSPSQGLNGYTF. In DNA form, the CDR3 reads TGTGCCAGCTCACCCTCTCAGGGGCTAAATGGCTACACCTTC.

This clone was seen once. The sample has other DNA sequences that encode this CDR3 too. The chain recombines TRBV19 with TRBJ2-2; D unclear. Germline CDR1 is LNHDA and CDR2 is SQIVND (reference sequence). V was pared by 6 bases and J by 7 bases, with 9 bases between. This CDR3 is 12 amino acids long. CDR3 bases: TGTGCCAGTAGCACCCCCAGCGGGGAGCTGTTTTTT. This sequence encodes CASSTPSGELFF.

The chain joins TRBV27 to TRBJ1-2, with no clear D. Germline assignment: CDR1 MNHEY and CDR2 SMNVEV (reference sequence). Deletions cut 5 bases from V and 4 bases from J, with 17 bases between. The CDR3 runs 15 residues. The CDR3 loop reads CASSIRAGLGYGYTF. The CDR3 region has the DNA TGTGCCAGCAGTATCCGCGCAGGTTTGGGCTATGGCTACACCTTC.

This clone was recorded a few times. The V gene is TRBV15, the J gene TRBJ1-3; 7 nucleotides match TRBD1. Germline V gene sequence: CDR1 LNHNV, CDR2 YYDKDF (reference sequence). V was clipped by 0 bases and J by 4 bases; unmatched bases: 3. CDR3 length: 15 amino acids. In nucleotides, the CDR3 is TGTGCCACCAGCAGAGACGGGACAGCGGGAAACACCATATATTTT. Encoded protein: CATSRDGTAGNTIYF. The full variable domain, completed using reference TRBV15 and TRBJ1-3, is DAMVIQNPRYQVTQFGKPVTLSCSQTLNHNVMYWYQQKSSQAPKLLFHYYDKDFNNEADTPDNFQSRRPNTSFCFLDIRSPGLGDTAMYLCATSRDGTAGNTIYFGEGSWLTVV.

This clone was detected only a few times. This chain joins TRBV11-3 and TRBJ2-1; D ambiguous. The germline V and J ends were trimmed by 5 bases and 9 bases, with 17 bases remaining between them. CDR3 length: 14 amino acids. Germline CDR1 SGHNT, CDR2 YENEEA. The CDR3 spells CASSLPRSLSEQFF. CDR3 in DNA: TGTGCCAGCAGCCTACCCCGGTCGCTTTCTGAGCAGTTCTTC.

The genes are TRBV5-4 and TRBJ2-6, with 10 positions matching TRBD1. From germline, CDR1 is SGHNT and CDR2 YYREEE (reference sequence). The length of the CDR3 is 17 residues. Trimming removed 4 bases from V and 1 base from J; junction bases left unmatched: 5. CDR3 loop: CASSRGTGESGANVLTF. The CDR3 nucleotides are TGTGCCAGCAGCCGGGGGACAGGGGAATCTGGGGCCAACGTCCTGACTTTC.

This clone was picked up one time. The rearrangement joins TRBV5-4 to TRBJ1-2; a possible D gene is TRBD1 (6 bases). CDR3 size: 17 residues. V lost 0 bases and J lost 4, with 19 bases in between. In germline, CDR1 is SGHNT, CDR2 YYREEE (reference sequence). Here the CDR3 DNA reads TGTGCCAGCAGCTTGGGGCCCGGGGGGGGCACCTCCTATGGCTACACCTTC. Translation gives CASSLGPGGGTSYGYTF.

In DNA, the CDR3 is TGTGCCAGCAGCCTAAATCCCGGGACAGGGCAAGAAAAACTGTTTTTT. It is translated as CASSLNPGTGQEKLFF. The chain uses TRBV4-2 and TRBJ1-4; TRBD1 matches at 9 bases. Germline values: CDR1 LGHNA, CDR2 YNFKEQ. The CDR3 spans 16 residues. Trimming at V came to 4 bases and at J to 8 bases, leaving 11 bases not matched to a gene.

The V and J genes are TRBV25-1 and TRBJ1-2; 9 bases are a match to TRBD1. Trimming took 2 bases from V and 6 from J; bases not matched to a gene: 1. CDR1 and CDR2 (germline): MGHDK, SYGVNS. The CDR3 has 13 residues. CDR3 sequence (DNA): TGTGCCAGCAGTGAAACAGGGGGCAATGGCTACACCTTC. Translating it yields CASSETGGNGYTF.

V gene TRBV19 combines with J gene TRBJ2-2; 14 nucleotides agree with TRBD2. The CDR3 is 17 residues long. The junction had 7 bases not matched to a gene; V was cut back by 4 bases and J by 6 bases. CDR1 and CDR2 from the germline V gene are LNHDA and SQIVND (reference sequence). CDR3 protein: CASSTPGLAGVSGELFF. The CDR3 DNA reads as TGTGCCAGTAGTACACCGGGACTAGCGGGGGTGTCCGGGGAGCTGTTTTTT.

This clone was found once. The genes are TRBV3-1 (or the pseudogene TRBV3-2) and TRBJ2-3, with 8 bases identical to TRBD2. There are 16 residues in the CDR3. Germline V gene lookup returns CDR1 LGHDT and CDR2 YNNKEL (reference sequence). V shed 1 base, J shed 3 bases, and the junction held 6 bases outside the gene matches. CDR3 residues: CASSQVSGGATDTQYF. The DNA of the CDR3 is TGTGCCAGCAGCCAAGTATCGGGGGGGGCTACAGATACGCAGTATTTT.

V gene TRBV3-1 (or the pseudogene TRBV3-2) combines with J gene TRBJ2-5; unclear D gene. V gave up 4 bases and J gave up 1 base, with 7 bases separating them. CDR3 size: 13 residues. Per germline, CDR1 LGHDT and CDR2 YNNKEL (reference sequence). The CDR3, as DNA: TGTGCCAGCAGCCCCTGGGCCCAAGAGACCCAGTACTTC. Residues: CASSPWAQETQYF.

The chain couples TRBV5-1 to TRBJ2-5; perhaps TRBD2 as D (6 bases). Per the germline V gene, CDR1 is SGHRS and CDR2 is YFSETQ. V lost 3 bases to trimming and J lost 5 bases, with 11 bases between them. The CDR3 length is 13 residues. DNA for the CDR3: TGCGCCAGCAGCTCGACTAGTCATGAGACCCAGTACTTC. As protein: CASSSTSHETQYF.

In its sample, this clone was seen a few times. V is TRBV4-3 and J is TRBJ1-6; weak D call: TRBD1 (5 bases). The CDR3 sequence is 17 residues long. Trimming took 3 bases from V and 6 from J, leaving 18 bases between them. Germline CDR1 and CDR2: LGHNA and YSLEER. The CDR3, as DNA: TGCGCCAGCAGCCAGGGGATTTCAGATAGGGGTAATTCACCCCTCCACTTT. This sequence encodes CASSQGISDRGNSPLHF.

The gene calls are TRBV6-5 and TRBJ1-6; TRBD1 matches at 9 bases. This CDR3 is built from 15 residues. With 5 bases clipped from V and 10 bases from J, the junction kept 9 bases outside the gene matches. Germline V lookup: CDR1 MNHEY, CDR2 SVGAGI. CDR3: CASSTSGTGNSPLHF. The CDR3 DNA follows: TGTGCCAGCAGTACCAGTGGGACAGGGAACTCACCCCTCCACTTT.

This chain's CDR3 is CASSLMGSGGATDTQYF. Here the CDR3 DNA reads TGTGCCAGCAGCTTGATGGGTAGCGGGGGGGCAACAGATACGCAGTATTTT. V is TRBV5-4 and J is TRBJ2-3, with 11 bases aligning to TRBD2. V dropped 1 base and J dropped 3; count of bases not matched to a gene: 7. The length of the CDR3 is 17 residues. Germline CDR1 reads SGHNT; CDR2 reads YYREEE (reference sequence).

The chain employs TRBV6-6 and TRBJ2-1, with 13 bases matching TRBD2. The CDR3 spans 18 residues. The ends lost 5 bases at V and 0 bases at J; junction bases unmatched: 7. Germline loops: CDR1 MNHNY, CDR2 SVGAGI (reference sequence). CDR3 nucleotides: TGTGCCAGCAGTCGGACTAGCGGGGGCCATAGCTCCTACAATGAGCAGTTCTTC. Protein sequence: CASSRTSGGHSSYNEQFF.